The rows below give T cell receptor beta chains drawn from one sample of a study of T-cell reconstitution after alpha-beta-depleted transplantation in children. TCRdb called the PCR reads again in MiXCR, with one record for every CDR3 protein. This table holds almost 600,000 distinct CDR3 sequences, around 27% found once. This sample comprised PBMCs, obtained before TCRalphabeta/CD19-depleted stem cell transplant. These receptors originate from a boy under two years old with Wiskott-Aldrich syndrome, due to receive a stem cell transplant. CDR3s include the opening cysteine and the closing phenylalanine or tryptophan. D genes are given only for firm matches. Clone size is not always given. Where it is, it says once, few, many or a class for expanded clones.

d_call | j_call | v_call | clone_size | cdr3_aa | cdr3_nt
TRBD2 | TRBJ2-1 | TRBV12-3/TRBV12-4 | few | CASSPGLAGGGGQFF | TGTGCCAGCAGTCCAGGACTAGCGGGAGGCGGGGGGCAGTTCTTC
NA | TRBJ2-7 | TRBV12-3/TRBV12-4 | NA | CASSPRDTQFTPYEQYF | TGTGCCAGCAGTCCCCGGGACACACAATTTACACCCTACGAGCAGTACTTC
NA | TRBJ2-1 | TRBV29-1 | few | CSPVTGTGSYNEQFF | TGCAGCCCCGTGACCGGGACTGGATCCTACAATGAGCAGTTCTTC
NA | TRBJ1-1 | TRBV7-2 | few | CASSLLTGGNTEAFF | TGTGCCAGCAGCCTGTTGACAGGAGGGAACACTGAAGCTTTCTTT
NA | TRBJ2-3 | TRBV5-1 | NA | CASSWWERGTDTQYF | TGCGCCAGCAGCTGGTGGGAGCGAGGCACAGATACGCAGTATTTT
TRBD2 | TRBJ2-1 | TRBV6-2/TRBV6-3 | NA | CASRGLAGGPNEQFF | TGTGCCAGCAGGGGCCTAGCGGGAGGGCCTAATGAGCAGTTCTTC
TRBD2 | TRBJ2-7 | TRBV18 | NA | CASSGLAGDEQYF | TGTGCCAGCTCGGGACTAGCGGGAGACGAGCAGTACTTC
TRBD2 | TRBJ2-3 | TRBV7-3 | NA | CASSPNPRLAVSPTDTQYF | TGTGCCAGCAGCCCAAACCCTCGACTAGCGGTCTCCCCCACAGATACGCAGTATTTT
NA | TRBJ2-3 | TRBV6-1 | few | CASSPLGGRADTQYF | TGTGCCAGCAGTCCCCTCGGGGGTAGGGCAGATACGCAGTATTTT
NA | TRBJ2-1 | TRBV7-9 | NA | CASSPKTSYNEQFF | TGTGCCAGCAGTCCAAAAACCTCCTACAATGAGCAGTTCTTC
TRBD2 | TRBJ2-3 | TRBV12-3/TRBV12-4 | NA | CASSSISGSTDTQYF | TGTGCCAGCAGCTCCATAAGCGGGAGTACAGATACGCAGTATTTT
TRBD1 | TRBJ2-7 | TRBV15 | NA | CATSRRRTGGGYEQYF | TGTGCCACCAGCAGACGAAGGACAGGGGGCGGGTACGAGCAGTACTTC
NA | TRBJ2-1 | TRBV7-9 | NA | CASSLARDYNEQFF | TGTGCCAGCAGCTTGGCCAGGGACTACAATGAGCAGTTCTTC
TRBD1 | TRBJ2-6 | TRBV29-1 | NA | CSVGRGTGAGANVLTF | TGCAGCGTTGGCCGTGGGACAGGGGCTGGGGCCAACGTCCTGACTTTC
NA | TRBJ2-3 | TRBV5-1 | few | CASSYDWADTQYF | TGCGCCAGCAGCTACGACTGGGCAGATACGCAGTATTTT
NA | TRBJ2-3 | TRBV20-1 | NA | CSATTGPGTDTQYF | TGCAGTGCCACGACAGGACCTGGCACAGATACGCAGTATTTT
NA | TRBJ2-1 | TRBV5-1 | NA | CASSLDGPSSYNEQFF | TGCGCCAGCAGCTTGGACGGGCCGAGCTCCTACAATGAGCAGTTCTTC
NA | TRBJ2-7 | TRBV5-5 | NA | CASSVGPTIYEQYF | TGTGCCAGCAGCGTGGGACCTACCATTTACGAGCAGTACTTC
NA | TRBJ2-5 | TRBV24-1 | few | CATSDFRETQYF | TGTGCCACCAGTGATTTTAGGGAGACCCAGTACTTC
TRBD1 | TRBJ2-5 | TRBV15 | NA | CATSSGQGGGETQYF | TGTGCCACCAGCAGCGGACAGGGGGGAGGAGAGACCCAGTACTTC
TRBD2 | TRBJ2-1 | TRBV5-1 | NA | CASSYLSGRNLYNEQFF | TGCGCCAGCAGTTACCTTAGCGGGAGGAACCTTTACAATGAGCAGTTCTTC
NA | TRBJ1-1 | TRBV5-6 | few | CASSFTGHAMNTEAFF | TGTGCCAGCAGCTTTACGGGACACGCTATGAACACTGAAGCTTTCTTT
NA | TRBJ2-3 | TRBV4-1 | few | CASSQLDGSTDTQYF | TGCGCCAGCAGCCAATTGGACGGGAGCACAGATACGCAGTATTTT
TRBD2 | TRBJ2-2 | TRBV4-2 | few | CASSQGSLAVAGELFF | TGTGCCAGCAGCCAAGGATCGCTAGCGGTGGCCGGGGAGCTGTTTTTT
NA | TRBJ1-5 | TRBV7-2 | NA | CASSLVGGRSEPQHF | TGTGCCAGCAGCTTAGTAGGAGGGCGATCGGAGCCCCAGCATTTT
TRBD2 | TRBJ2-1 | TRBV15 | NA | CATSRVGGRAVDEQFF | TGTGCCACCAGCAGAGTCGGCGGGAGGGCCGTCGATGAGCAGTTCTTC
NA | TRBJ1-1 | TRBV7-2 | few | CASSLKTVSEAFF | TGTGCCAGCAGCTTAAAGACAGTGTCTGAAGCTTTCTTT
NA | TRBJ1-1 | TRBV12-3/TRBV12-4 | NA | CASTYDRSNTEAFF | TGTGCCAGCACCTATGACAGGTCGAACACTGAAGCTTTCTTT
TRBD2 | TRBJ2-2 | TRBV2 | once | CASNGGRDTGELFF | TGTGCCAGCAATGGCGGGAGGGACACCGGGGAGCTGTTTTTT
TRBD2 | TRBJ2-5 | TRBV7-9 | few | CASSLGTSAETQYF | TGTGCCAGCAGCTTAGGAACTAGCGCCGAGACCCAGTACTTC
NA | TRBJ2-2 | TRBV12-3/TRBV12-4 | NA | CASDGSRGDYTGELFF | TGTGCCAGCGACGGGTCGCGGGGAGATTACACCGGGGAGCTGTTTTTT
NA | TRBJ2-2 | TRBV6-5 | NA | CASSYSADPVKNTGELFF | TGTGCCAGCAGTTACTCAGCGGATCCCGTAAAGAACACCGGGGAGCTGTTTTTT
TRBD1 | TRBJ2-7 | TRBV4-2 | NA | CASSQTGKVYEQYF | TGTGCCAGCAGCCAGACAGGGAAGGTCTACGAGCAGTACTTC
NA | TRBJ2-5 | TRBV6-1 | NA | CASSEWGLEETQYF | TGTGCCAGCAGCGAATGGGGGCTGGAAGAGACCCAGTACTTC
TRBD2 | TRBJ2-1 | TRBV20-1 | NA | CSAPAHTSGVYNEQFF | TGCAGTGCTCCCGCCCACACTAGCGGGGTCTACAATGAGCAGTTCTTC
NA | TRBJ1-1 | TRBV2 | few | CASSKEASAEAFF | TGTGCCAGCAGTAAGGAAGCCTCAGCTGAAGCTTTCTTT
TRBD2 | TRBJ2-2 | TRBV6-1 | NA | CASSELAGKTGELFF | TGTGCCAGCAGTGAGTTAGCGGGGAAAACCGGGGAGCTGTTTTTT